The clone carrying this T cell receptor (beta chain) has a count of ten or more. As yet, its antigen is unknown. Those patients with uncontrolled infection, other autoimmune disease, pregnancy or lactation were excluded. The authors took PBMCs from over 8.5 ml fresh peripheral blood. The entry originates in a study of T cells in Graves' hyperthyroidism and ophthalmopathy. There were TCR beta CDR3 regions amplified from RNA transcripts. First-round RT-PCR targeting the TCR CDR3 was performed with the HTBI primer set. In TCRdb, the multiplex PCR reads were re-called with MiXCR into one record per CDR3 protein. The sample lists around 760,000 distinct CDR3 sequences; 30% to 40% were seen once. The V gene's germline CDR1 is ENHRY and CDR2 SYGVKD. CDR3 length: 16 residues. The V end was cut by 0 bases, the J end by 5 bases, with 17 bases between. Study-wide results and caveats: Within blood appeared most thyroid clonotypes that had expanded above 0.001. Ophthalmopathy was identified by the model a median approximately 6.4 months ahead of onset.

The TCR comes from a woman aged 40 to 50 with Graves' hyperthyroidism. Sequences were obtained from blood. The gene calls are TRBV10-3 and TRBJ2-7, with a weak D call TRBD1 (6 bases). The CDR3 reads CAISESGGTRNDEQYF. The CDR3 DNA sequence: TGTGCCATCAGTGAGTCGGGTGGGACAAGGAATGACGAGCAGTACTTC.